This T cell receptor (beta chain) is drawn from a study of blood T cell repertoires in COVID-19. On the study more broadly: The United States, Italy and Spain provided the acute and convalescent COVID-19 samples. In each case, the material was cDNA or gDNA derived from T cells, B-cell-depleted T cells, or PBMCs.

How the authors handled the data: Nucleated cell counts were estimated from reference gene primer amplification. The table came from immunoSEQ multiplex PCR; TCRdb's copy has only in-frame clones and leaves some out. The V and J calls and clone size come from that table; D and trimming were worked out from the DNA. The sample lists about 39,000 clones; about four fifths were seen once. J was trimmed by 4 bases and V by 0 bases; bases with no gene match: 8. The CDR3 is 17 residues long. Per the germline V gene, CDR1 is GTSNPN and CDR2 is SVGIG (reference sequence). This sequence originates from a man aged 60-69 years in a cohort sampled during active COVID-19. The sequenced material came from peripheral blood. This chain uses TRBV30 with TRBJ2-3; 12 bases match TRBD2. Written as DNA, the CDR3 is TGTGCCTGGAGTGTGCGGACTAGCGGGATCTCTCCAGATACGCAGTATTTT. The encoded protein is CAWSVRTSGISPDTQYF. Together with reference TRBV30 and TRBJ2-3, the CDR3 gives the full variable domain: SQTIHQWPATLVQPVGSPLSLECTVEGTSNPNLYWYRQAAGRGLQLLFYSVGIGQISSEVPQNLSASRPQDRQFILSSKKLLLSDSGFYLCAWSVRTSGISPDTQYFGPGTRLTVL.